The 15 T cell receptor beta chains presented below share a single source sample, sequenced in a study of T-cell reconstitution after alpha-beta-depleted transplantation in children. Unique molecular identifiers featured in how the TCRbeta library was prepared. TCRdb fed the PCR reads into MiXCR, producing one record per CDR3 protein. This table has 330,000 or so distinct CDR3 sequences, 10% appearing once. Sequencing was performed on PBMCs from the stem cell graft donor, taken from the stem cell graft. These receptors all come from a human donor who donated a stem cell graft to a child with acute lymphoblastic leukemia.

This clonotype has only a few counts. This chain connects TRBV6-2 or TRBV6-3 to TRBJ1-2, with D uncertain. Germline lookup yields CDR1 MNHEY and CDR2 SVGEGT. V lost 2 bases to trimming and J lost 2 bases, with 12 bases between them. The CDR3 extends over 15 amino acids. DNA of the CDR3: TGTGCCAGCAGTTACCCCACGGACTGGAACTATGGCTACACCTTC. This encodes CASSYPTDWNYGYTF.

The gene calls are TRBV11-2 and TRBJ1-1, with D perhaps matching TRBD1 (5 bases). Germline lookup yields CDR1 SGHAT and CDR2 FQNNGV. V lost 2 bases to trimming and J lost 6 bases, with 19 bases between them. This CDR3 spans 16 amino acids. Written as DNA, the CDR3 is TGTGCCAGCAGCTTACCCCTGGCCCGATTGGGGGCTGAAGCTTTCTTT. Translation gives CASSLPLARLGAEAFF.

The chain employs TRBV5-1 and TRBJ1-2; TRBD1 matches at 11 bases. The CDR3 sequence is 18 residues long. From germline, CDR1 is SGHRS and CDR2 YFSETQ. V was clipped by 4 bases and J by 4 bases; unmatched bases: 15. Here the CDR3 reads CASSPQPSDRGHFYGYTF. The CDR3 DNA follows: TGCGCCAGCAGCCCCCAGCCATCGGACAGGGGGCATTTCTATGGCTACACCTTC.

This clonotype was observed a few times. The J gene is TRBJ2-7, the V gene TRBV7-2, with D tentatively TRBD1 or TRBD2 (5 bases each). CDR3 length equals 14 residues. Germline assignment: CDR1 SGHTA and CDR2 FQGNSA. V lost 5 bases to trimming and J lost 4 bases, with 15 bases between them. The CDR3 DNA reads as TGTGCCAGCAGCACGGGACCTTATGGGTACGAGCAGTACTTC. It specifies CASSTGPYGYEQYF.

This clonotype has a handful of counts. The rearrangement links TRBV21-1 to TRBJ2-3; the table calls TRBD1, which could not be checked here. TRBV21-1 is assigned pseudogene status. The CDR3 runs 16 residues. The CDR3 sequence is CASSKADRGGTDTQYF. The CDR3 DNA is TGTGCCAGCAGCAAAGCGGACAGGGGAGGTACAGATACGCAGTATTTT.

This clonotype was picked up many times. The V call is TRBV7-2, the J call TRBJ1-1; D is perhaps TRBD1 (5 bases). The V gene's germline CDR1 is SGHTA and CDR2 FQGNSA. The V and J ends lost 4 bases and 6 bases respectively, with 12 bases between them. This CDR3 is 13 amino acids long. CDR3 amino acids: CASSYSGTPEAFF. The CDR3 DNA is TGTGCCAGCAGCTACTCAGGGACCCCTGAAGCTTTCTTT.

This clonotype was seen more than once but under ten times. CDR3 bases: TGCGCCAGCAGCCCTAGGACAGGAGGGGACATTCAGTACTTC. This translates into CASSPRTGGDIQYF. The chain carries TRBV4-3 and TRBJ2-4; TRBD1 is a possible D gene (7 bases). Germline V gene sequence: CDR1 LGHNA, CDR2 YSLEER. The CDR3 is 14 residues long. V was shortened by 4 bases and J by 8 bases, with 15 bases between the two germline ends.

This clonotype has ten or more counts. CDR3 loop: CASSQVPGARAYEQYF. The CDR3 DNA is TGTGCCAGCAGCCAAGTGCCAGGGGCGAGAGCCTACGAGCAGTACTTC. V gene TRBV4-2 combines with J gene TRBJ2-7, with D perhaps TRBD1 (6 bases). The CDR3 is 16 residues long. Trimming pared 1 base from V and 2 bases from J, leaving 15 bases between. CDR1 and CDR2 (germline): LGHNA, YNFKEQ.

In its sample, this clonotype was seen a few times. The chain has TRBV24-1 and TRBJ2-1, with TRBD2 identical over 7 bases. CDR3 length: 16 residues. V was clipped by 3 bases and J by 4 bases; unmatched bases: 8. Germline V lookup: CDR1 KGHDR, CDR2 SFDVKD. CDR3 sequence (DNA): TGTGCCACCAGTGATCCAGACTTGCGGGGGTACAATGAGCAGTTCTTC. Translating it yields CATSDPDLRGYNEQFF.

In its sample, this clonotype was seen a few times. V gene TRBV4-3 combines with J gene TRBJ1-5; no reliable D call. Germline CDR1 reads LGHNA; CDR2 reads YSLEER. The CDR3 extends over 13 amino acids. Trimming took off 6 bases at V and 4 bases at J, with 10 bases between the two ends. The CDR3 nucleotides read TGCGCCAGCAGTCAGTCCAGAAATCAGCCCCAGCATTTT. This gives the protein CASSQSRNQPQHF.

The chain combines TRBV6-2 or TRBV6-3 with TRBJ1-1; 12 bases fit TRBD1. V gave up 2 bases and J gave up 0 bases; unmatched junction bases: 7. This CDR3 has 18 residues. CDR1 MNHEY and CDR2 SVGEGT come from the germline V gene. The DNA for the CDR3 is TGTGCCAGCAGTTACGAAACCGGGACAGGGGGCATGAACACTGAAGCTTTCTTT. Protein product: CASSYETGTGGMNTEAFF.

This clonotype came up a few times. The J gene is TRBJ2-2, the V gene TRBV5-5, with D perhaps matching TRBD1 or TRBD2 (5 bases each). This CDR3 has 14 residues. Germline assignment: CDR1 SGHKS and CDR2 YYEKEE (reference sequence). The V and J ends lost 2 bases and 6 bases respectively, with 11 bases between them. This CDR3 reads CASSLPGSPGELFF. CDR3 DNA: TGTGCCAGCAGCTTACCAGGGAGTCCCGGGGAGCTGTTTTTT. The whole variable domain, remainder taken from reference TRBV5-5 and TRBJ2-2, is DAGVTQSPTHLIKTRGQQVTLRCSPISGHKSVSWYQQVLGQGPQFIFQYYEKEERGRGNFPDRFSARQFPNYSSELNVNALLLGDSALYLCASSLPGSPGELFFGEGSRLTVL.

This clonotype came up many times. The chain has TRBV5-6 and TRBJ1-5; 9 nucleotides align to TRBD1. This CDR3 contains 14 residues. Germline V CDR1 and CDR2: SGHDT, YYEEEE. The ends lost 4 bases at V and 4 bases at J; junction bases unmatched: 3. CDR3 in DNA: TGTGCCAGCAGCACAGGGGGCGGAAATCAGCCCCAGCATTTT. It encodes CASSTGGGNQPQHF.

The V call is TRBV27, the J call TRBJ2-7, with 10 bases aligning to TRBD1. The CDR3 extends over 15 amino acids. Unmatched junction bases numbered 7, after V lost 8 bases and J lost 0 bases. Germline V gives CDR1 MNHEY, CDR2 SMNVEV (reference sequence). CDR3: CASVPRTGGSYEQYF. The CDR3 DNA is TGTGCCAGCGTGCCACGGACAGGGGGCTCCTACGAGCAGTACTTC.

This clonotype was observed at least ten times. V usage is TRBV7-3 and J usage is TRBJ2-7; D might be TRBD2 (6 bases). CDR3 length equals 13 residues. Germline V CDR1 and CDR2: SGHTA, FQGTGA. V lost 5 bases and J lost 1, with 9 bases in between. CDR3 nucleotide sequence: TGTGCCAGCAGCCGGGACTTTTCCTACGAGCAGTACTTC. Translated: CASSRDFSYEQYF.